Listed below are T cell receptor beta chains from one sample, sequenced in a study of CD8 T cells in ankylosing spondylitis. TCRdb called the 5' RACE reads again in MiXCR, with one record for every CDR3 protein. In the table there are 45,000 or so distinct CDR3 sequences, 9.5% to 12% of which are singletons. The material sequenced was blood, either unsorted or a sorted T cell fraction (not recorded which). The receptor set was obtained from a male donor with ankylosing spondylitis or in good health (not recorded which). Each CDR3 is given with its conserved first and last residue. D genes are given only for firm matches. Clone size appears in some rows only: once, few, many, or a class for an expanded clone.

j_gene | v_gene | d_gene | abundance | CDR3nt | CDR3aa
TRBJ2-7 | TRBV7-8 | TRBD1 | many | TGTGCCAGCAGCTTAGTGACAGGGGAGCAGTACTTC | CASSLVTGEQYF
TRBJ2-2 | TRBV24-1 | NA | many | TGTGCCACCAGTAGGGGGTCCGGGGAGCTGTTTTTT | CATSRGSGELFF
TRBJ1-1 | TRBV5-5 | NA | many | TGTGCCAGCAGCTTCTTCCAGAGCCGGATGAACACTGAAGCTTTCTTT | CASSFFQSRMNTEAFF
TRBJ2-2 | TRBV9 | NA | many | TGTGCCAGCAGCGTAGCTCCCAGGAGCGCGGCCTACACCGGGGAGCTGTTTTTT | CASSVAPRSAAYTGELFF
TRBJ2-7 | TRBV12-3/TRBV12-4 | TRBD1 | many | TGTGCCAGCAGTTTGACAGGGGGCGAGCAGTACTTC | CASSLTGGEQYF
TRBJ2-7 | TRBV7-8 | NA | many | TGTGCCAGCAGCTTCCAAGGGATTTCCTACGAGCAGTACTTC | CASSFQGISYEQYF
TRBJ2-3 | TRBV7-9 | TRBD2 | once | TGTGCCAGCAGCTCGGCGCGGGGGAGCACAGATACGCAGTATTTT | CASSSARGSTDTQYF
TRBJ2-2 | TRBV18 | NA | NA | TGTGCCAGCTCACCAGGGACAAACACCGGGGAGCTGTTTTTT | CASSPGTNTGELFF
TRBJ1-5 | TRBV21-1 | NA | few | TGTGCCAGCAGCAAAGCAATCGGGGGCTGGCGCAATCAGCCCCAGCATTTT | CASSKAIGGWRNQPQHF
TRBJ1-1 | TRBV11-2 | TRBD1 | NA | TGTGCCAGCAGCTTAGTTTCAGGGGGGAACACTGAAGCTTTCTTT | CASSLVSGGNTEAFF
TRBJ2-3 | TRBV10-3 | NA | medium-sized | TGTGCCATCATGCAGGGTGCGGATACGCAGTATTTT | CAIMQGADTQYF
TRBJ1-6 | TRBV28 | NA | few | TGTGCCAGCAGTTTGGAGGATTCACCCCTCCACTTT | CASSLEDSPLHF
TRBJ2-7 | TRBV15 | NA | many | TGTGCCACCAGCAGAGATCAGGGCAGATACGAGCAGTACTTC | CATSRDQGRYEQYF
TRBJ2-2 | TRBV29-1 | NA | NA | TGCAGCGTTGGATATCAGGACACCGGGGAGCTGTTTTTT | CSVGYQDTGELFF
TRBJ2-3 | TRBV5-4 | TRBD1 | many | TGTGCCAGCAGCTTATCTGGGACAGGGGTCTCGGATACGCAGTATTTT | CASSLSGTGVSDTQYF
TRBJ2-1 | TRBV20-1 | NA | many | TGCAGTGCTAGTGTCCTGGGACCTTACAATGAGCAGTTCTTC | CSASVLGPYNEQFF
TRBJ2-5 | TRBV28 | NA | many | TGTGCCAGCAGAGTGGGGCGCTGGGAGACCCAGTACTTC | CASRVGRWETQYF
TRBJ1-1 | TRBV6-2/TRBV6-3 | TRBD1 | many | TGTGCCAGCAGTCTACAGGGGGCGCGCGGGACTGAAGCTTTCTTT | CASSLQGARGTEAFF
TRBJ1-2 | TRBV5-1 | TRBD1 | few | TGCGCCAGCAGCTCGGAAGGGGGCGGCTATGGCTACACCTTC | CASSSEGGGYGYTF
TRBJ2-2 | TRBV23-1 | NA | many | TGCGCCAGCAGTCAATCGAACAGGGAGGACACCGGGGAGCTGTTTTTT | CASSQSNREDTGELFF
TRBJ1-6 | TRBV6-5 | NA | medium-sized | TGTGCCAGCAGTTCAATAGGTTCACCCCTCCACTTT | CASSSIGSPLHF
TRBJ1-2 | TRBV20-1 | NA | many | TGCAGTGCTAGGAGGGGCGAGAACTATGGCTACACCTTC | CSARRGENYGYTF
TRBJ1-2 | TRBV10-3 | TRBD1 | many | TGTGCCATCAGCCAGGGGGGAGCTAACTATGGCTACACCTTC | CAISQGGANYGYTF
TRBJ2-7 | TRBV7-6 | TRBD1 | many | TGTGCCAGCAGCTTCGCATCGGACAGGTTCTACGAGCAGTACTTC | CASSFASDRFYEQYF
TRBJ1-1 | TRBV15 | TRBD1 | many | TGTGCCACCAGCAGAGTGGACAGGGGGAACACTGAAGCTTTCTTT | CATSRVDRGNTEAFF
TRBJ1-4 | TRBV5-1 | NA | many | TGCGCCAGCAGCTTGGAAGCCCGGCAGCCTAATGAAAAACTGTTTTTT | CASSLEARQPNEKLFF
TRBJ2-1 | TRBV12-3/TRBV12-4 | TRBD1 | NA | TGTGCCAGCACCTGGACAGGGTCCTACAATGAGCAGTTCTTC | CASTWTGSYNEQFF
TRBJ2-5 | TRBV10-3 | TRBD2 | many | TGTGCCATCAGCAAATCTAGCGGGGCCAACCAAGAGACCCAGTACTTC | CAISKSSGANQETQYF
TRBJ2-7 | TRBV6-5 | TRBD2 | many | TGTGCCAGCAGCGACTCCGGGGTAGCGGGGGGCTACGAGCAGTACTTC | CASSDSGVAGGYEQYF
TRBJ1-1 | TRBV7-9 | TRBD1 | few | TGTGCCAGCAAAATCGGACAGGGAAACACTGAAGCTTTCTTT | CASKIGQGNTEAFF
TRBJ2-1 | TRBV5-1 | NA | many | TGCGCCAGCAGCTTGGGAGGGGGATCCTACAATGAGCAGTTCTTC | CASSLGGGSYNEQFF
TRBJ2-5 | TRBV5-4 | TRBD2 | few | TGTGCCAGCAGCTTTACTAGCGGGGGCCAAGAGACCCAGTACTTC | CASSFTSGGQETQYF
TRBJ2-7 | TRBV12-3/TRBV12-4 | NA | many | TGTGCCAGCAGTTCTACGGACACTTACGAGCAGTACTTC | CASSSTDTYEQYF
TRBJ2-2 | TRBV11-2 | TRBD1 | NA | TGTGCCAGCAGCTTTACGACAGGGAGTAGCTGGAACACCGGGGAGCTGTTTTTT | CASSFTTGSSWNTGELFF
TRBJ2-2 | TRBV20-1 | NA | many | TGCAGTGCACTGCCGCTAGCGTCTCACACCGGGGAGCTGTTTTTT | CSALPLASHTGELFF
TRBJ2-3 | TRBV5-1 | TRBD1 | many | TGCGCCAGCAGCTTGACCGGGACAGGGGCCCCAGATACGCAGTATTTT | CASSLTGTGAPDTQYF
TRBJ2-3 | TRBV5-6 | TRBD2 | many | TGTGCCAGCAGCTTGGCTGGCCAGGGAGGGACAGATACGCAGTATTTT | CASSLAGQGGTDTQYF
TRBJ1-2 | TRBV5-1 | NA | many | TGCGCCAGCAGCTGGGACGGGGACTCCTATGGCTACACCTTC | CASSWDGDSYGYTF
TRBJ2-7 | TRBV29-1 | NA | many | TGCAGCGTCCTCCTGGGGGGAATCAACGAGCAGTACTTC | CSVLLGGINEQYF
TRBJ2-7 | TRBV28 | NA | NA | TGTGCCAGCAGTTCGAATCCAAACGTGATCGAGCAGTACTTC | CASSSNPNVIEQYF
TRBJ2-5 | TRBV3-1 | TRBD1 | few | TGTGCCAGCAGCCAAGATCTCGCGGCAGGGGGTGAGACCCAGTACTTC | CASSQDLAAGGETQYF